This T cell receptor beta chain came from a study of shared clonotypes between healthy human individuals. The study's findings and limits: Naive CD4 clonotypes overlapped across a handful of donors at around 4.8%.

V was cut by 1 base and J by 2 bases, with 7 bases left in between. CDR3 length equals 14 residues. CDR1 is SGHTA, CDR2 FQGNSA, per germline. DNA at around 210 ng, 30,000 or so T cell genomes, went into sorted-subset replicate PCRs. Assay: immunoSEQ multiplex PCR; the TCRdb copy retains only in-frame clones and omits some. In the table there are fewer than 850,000 clones, around 72% of which are singletons. This clone has just a few counts. Its antigen remains unknown. This specimen includes other DNA sequences encoding the same CDR3. The sequence was collected from a woman in her 30s in good health. The sample consisted of memory CD4+ T cells sorted from blood. Subset: CD45RA-negative fraction. The chain has TRBV7-2 and TRBJ2-3; D remains ambiguous. CDR3 DNA: TGTGCCAGCAGCTTAGGCGGAATCACAGATACGCAGTATTTT. Its translation: CASSLGGITDTQYF.